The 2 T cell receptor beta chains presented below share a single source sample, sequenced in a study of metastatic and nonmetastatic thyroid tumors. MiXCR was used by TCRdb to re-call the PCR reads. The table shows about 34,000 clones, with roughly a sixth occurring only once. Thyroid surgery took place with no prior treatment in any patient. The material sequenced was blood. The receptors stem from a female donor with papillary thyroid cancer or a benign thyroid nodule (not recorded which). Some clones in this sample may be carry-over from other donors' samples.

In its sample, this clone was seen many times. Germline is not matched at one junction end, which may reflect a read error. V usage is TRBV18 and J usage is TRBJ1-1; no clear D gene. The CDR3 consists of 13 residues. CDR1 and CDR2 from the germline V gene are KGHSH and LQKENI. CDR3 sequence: CASSPGDGTEAFF. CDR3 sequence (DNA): TGTGCCAGCTCACCAGGGGATGGTACTGAAGCTTTTTTT.

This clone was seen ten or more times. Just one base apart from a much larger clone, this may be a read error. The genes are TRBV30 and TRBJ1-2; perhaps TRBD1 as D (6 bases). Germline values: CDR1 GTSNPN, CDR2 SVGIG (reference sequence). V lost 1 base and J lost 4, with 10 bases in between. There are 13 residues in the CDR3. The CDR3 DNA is TGTGCCTGGAGTGGAGGGGGGCTCTATGGCTACACCTTC. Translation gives CAWSGGGLYGYTF.